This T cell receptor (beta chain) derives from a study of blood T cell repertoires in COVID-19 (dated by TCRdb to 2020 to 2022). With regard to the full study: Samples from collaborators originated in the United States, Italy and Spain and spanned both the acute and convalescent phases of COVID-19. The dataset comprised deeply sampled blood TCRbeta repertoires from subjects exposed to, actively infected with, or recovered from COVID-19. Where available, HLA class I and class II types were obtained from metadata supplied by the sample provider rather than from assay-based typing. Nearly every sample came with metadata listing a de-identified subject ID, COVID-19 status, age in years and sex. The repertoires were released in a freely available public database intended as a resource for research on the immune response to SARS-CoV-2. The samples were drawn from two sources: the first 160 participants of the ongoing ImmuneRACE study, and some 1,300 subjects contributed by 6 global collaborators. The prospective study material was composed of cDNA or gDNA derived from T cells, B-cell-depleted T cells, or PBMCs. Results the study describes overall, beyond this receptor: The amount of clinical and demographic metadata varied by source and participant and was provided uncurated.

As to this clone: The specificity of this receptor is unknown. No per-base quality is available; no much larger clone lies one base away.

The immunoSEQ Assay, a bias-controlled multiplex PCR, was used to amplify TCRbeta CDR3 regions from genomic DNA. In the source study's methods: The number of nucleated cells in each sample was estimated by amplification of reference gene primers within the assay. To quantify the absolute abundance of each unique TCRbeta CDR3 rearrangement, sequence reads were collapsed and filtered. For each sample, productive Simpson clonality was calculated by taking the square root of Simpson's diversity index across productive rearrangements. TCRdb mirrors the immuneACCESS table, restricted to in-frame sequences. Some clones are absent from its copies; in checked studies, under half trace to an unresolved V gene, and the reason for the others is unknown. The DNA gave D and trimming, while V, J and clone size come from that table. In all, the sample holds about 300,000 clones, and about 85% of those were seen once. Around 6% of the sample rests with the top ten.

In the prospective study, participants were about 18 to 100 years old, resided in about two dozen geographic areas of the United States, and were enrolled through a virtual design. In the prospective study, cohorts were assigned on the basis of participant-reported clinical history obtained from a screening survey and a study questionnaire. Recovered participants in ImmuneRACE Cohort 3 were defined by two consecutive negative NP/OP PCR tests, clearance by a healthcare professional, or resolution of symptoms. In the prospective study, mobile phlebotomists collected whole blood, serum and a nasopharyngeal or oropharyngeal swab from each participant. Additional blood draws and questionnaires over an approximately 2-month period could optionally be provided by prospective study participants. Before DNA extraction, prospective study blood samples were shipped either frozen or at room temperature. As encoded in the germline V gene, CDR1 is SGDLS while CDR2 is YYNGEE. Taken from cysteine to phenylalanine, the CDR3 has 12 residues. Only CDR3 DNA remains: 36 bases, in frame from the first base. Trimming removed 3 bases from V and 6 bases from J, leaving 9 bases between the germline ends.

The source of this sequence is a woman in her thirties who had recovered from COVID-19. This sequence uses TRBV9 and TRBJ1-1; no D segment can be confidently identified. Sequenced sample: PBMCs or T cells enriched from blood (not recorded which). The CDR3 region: CASSGRHPEAFF. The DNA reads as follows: TGTGCCAGCAGCGGACGACACCCTGAAGCTTTCTTT.